This T cell receptor beta chain appears in the sequencing data of a study of T cell responses to AZD1222 COVID-19 vaccine. Study at large: Pooling was applied to second doses at about 4 or about 12 weeks. Findings of the study overall: Two AZD1222 doses significantly raised spike-specific TCR breadth and depth over controls. Donors in the cohort were predominantly white British and more often female, and clonal diversity was possibly underestimated.

The CDR3 consists of 18 residues. Germline CDR1 MDHEN, CDR2 SYDVKM. J gave up 7 bases and V 2 bases, and 17 bases lay outside the gene matches. Remarks on this clone: What it recognizes is unknown.

The table came from immunoSEQ multiplex PCR; TCRdb's copy has only in-frame clones and leaves some out. Among 95,000 to 100,000 clones, approximately 84% were seen once, and the ten largest hold about 15%. The J gene is TRBJ1-5, the V gene TRBV28; TRBD1 agrees at 7 bases. The source material was peripheral blood, sampled on day 0 of AZD1222 vaccination. The TCR sequence derives from an adult in good health. The CDR3 DNA is TGTGCCAGCAGTTTAGGAAGGGCAGGGGGTTTTGATGCCCAGCCCCAGCATTTT. Its translation: CASSLGRAGGFDAQPQHF. Combining the CDR3 with reference TRBV28 and TRBJ1-5 gives the whole variable domain DVKVTQSSRYLVKRTGEKVFLECVQDMDHENMFWYRQDPGLGLRLIYFSYDVKMKEKGDIPEGYSVSREKKERFSLILESASTNQTSMYLCASSLGRAGGFDAQPQHFGDGTRLSIL.